This TCR beta chain was found in a study of T cell responses to AZD1222 COVID-19 vaccine. Study-wide results and caveats: Repertoires were obtained only post-peak T cell response. After two AZD1222 doses, spike-specific TCR breadth and depth rose versus day 0. Donors skewed white British and female; clonal diversity was possibly underestimated. Dominant CD4 TCR responses targeted spike regions 160-218 and 743-854.

Some clones are missing from TCRdb's copy, which holds only in-frame ones; the method was immunoSEQ multiplex PCR. The table includes roughly 110,000 clones, 90% to 95% detected once. The CDR3 extends over 13 amino acids. Germline V lookup: CDR1 DFQATT, CDR2 SNEGSKA (reference sequence). Trimming at V came to 3 bases and at J to 8 bases, leaving 7 bases not matched to a gene. As regards this clone: Its antigen is unidentified.

J is TRBJ2-1 and V is TRBV20-1; TRBD1 matches at 7 bases. The TCR was taken from an adult in good health. The sequences come from peripheral blood, collected on day 0 of AZD1222 vaccination. The CDR3 reads CSASRRGRYEQFF. CDR3 coding DNA: TGCAGTGCTAGTAGAAGGGGGCGGTATGAGCAGTTCTTC.